These 17 T cell receptor beta chains originate from one sample sequenced in a study of early T cells in non-severe SARS-CoV-2 infection. MiXCR, applied by TCRdb to the 5' RACE reads, yields one record per CDR3 protein. The data show tens of thousands of distinct CDR3 sequences, with 15% to 19% seen just once and 10% to 15% held by the top ten. Sequenced sample: whole blood. Every receptor here comes from an adult who was a healthcare worker with PCR-confirmed SARS-CoV-2 infection or an uninfected control (not recorded which).

There are a few counts of this clonotype. V usage is TRBV12-3 or TRBV12-4 and J usage is TRBJ2-2, with D unresolved. Deletions cut 3 bases from V and 2 bases from J, with 13 bases between. The CDR3 loop spans 16 amino acids. DNA for the CDR3: TGTGCCAGCAGTTTGGCCCGGCGGCTAAACACCGGGGAGCTGTTTTTT. Protein: CASSLARRLNTGELFF.

This clonotype was seen a handful of times. The chain has TRBV2 and TRBJ2-3; 9 bases agree with TRBD2. From germline, CDR1 is SNHLY and CDR2 FYNNEI. V lost 2 bases, J lost 11 bases, and 11 bases stayed unmatched. This CDR3 has 15 amino acids. CDR3 residues: CASSESARLAEGQYF. DNA of the CDR3: TGTGCCAGCAGTGAATCGGCGCGACTAGCGGAGGGGCAGTATTTT.

This clonotype occurred many times. This rearrangement joins TRBV23-1 to TRBJ2-1; D unresolved. TRBV23-1 is labeled an ORF, and its function is uncertain. This CDR3 has 13 amino acids. The V end lost 5 bases, the J end lost 5 bases, and 10 bases lay between the germline ends. The CDR3 protein is CASSGGTNNEQFF. CDR3 bases: TGCGCCAGCAGTGGCGGTACTAACAATGAGCAGTTCTTC.

The chain joins TRBV9 to TRBJ2-7; TRBD2 aligns across 8 bases. Germline trimming cut 0 bases from V and 2 bases from J; bases unmatched to any gene: 1. Germline V gene sequence: CDR1 SGDLS, CDR2 YYNGEE. CDR3 size: 14 residues. In DNA, the CDR3 is TGTGCCAGCAGCGTAGGCGGGGGGACCTACGAGCAGTACTTC. Its protein is CASSVGGGTYEQYF.

The chain recombines TRBV5-1 with TRBJ2-3, with TRBD2 as a possible D gene (6 bases). With 4 bases removed from V and 2 bases from J, the gap between germline ends came to 11 bases. This CDR3 region has 14 residues. Germline values: CDR1 SGHRS, CDR2 YFSETQ. The CDR3 reads CASSPDYPTDTQYF. The DNA of the CDR3 is TGCGCCAGCAGCCCGGACTATCCCACAGATACGCAGTATTTT.

The rearrangement joins TRBV13 to TRBJ2-5; TRBD2 is a possible D gene (5 bases). With 4 bases removed from V and 5 bases from J, the gap between germline ends came to 17 bases. Germline CDR1 reads PRHDT; CDR2 reads FYEKMQ (reference sequence). The CDR3 loop spans 15 amino acids. As DNA, the CDR3 is TGTGCCAGCAGCTCGGTAGCGACCCCTGGGGAGACCCAGTACTTC. It encodes CASSSVATPGETQYF. The full variable domain, its missing parts supplied by reference TRBV13 and TRBJ2-5, is AAGVIQSPRHLIKEKRETATLKCYPIPRHDTVYWYQQGPGQDPQFLISFYEKMQSDKGSIPDRFSAQQFSDYHSELNMSSLELGDSALYFCASSSVATPGETQYFGPGTRLLVL.

This clonotype has a handful of counts. This CDR3 reads CASSLGEVTEAFF. DNA for the CDR3: TGTGCCAGCAGCTTAGGGGAGGTGACTGAAGCTTTCTTT. This chain links TRBV7-9 with TRBJ1-1; no clear D. Trimming removed 1 base from V and 5 bases from J, with 8 bases in between. Germline values: CDR1 SEHNR, CDR2 FQNEAQ (reference sequence). The CDR3 has 13 amino acids. Using reference TRBV7-9 and TRBJ1-1 for the parts outside the CDR3, the full variable domain is DTGVSQNPRHKITKRGQNVTFRCDPISEHNRLYWYRQTLGQGPEFLTYFQNEAQLEKSRLLSDRFSAERPKGSFSTLEIQRTEQGDSAMYLCASSLGEVTEAFFGQGTRLTVV.

This clonotype was seen many times. This chain links TRBV11-2 with TRBJ1-2; no reliable D call. CDR1 and CDR2 (germline): SGHAT, FQNNGV. V was pared by 2 bases and J by 4 bases, with 11 bases between. This CDR3 is 14 amino acids long. The CDR3 region is CASSLLTAPYGYTF. CDR3 sequence (DNA): TGTGCCAGCAGCTTACTTACGGCTCCCTATGGCTACACCTTC.

This clonotype appeared a few times. The chain uses TRBV7-3 and TRBJ1-2; D unresolved. Germline CDR1 SGHTA, CDR2 FQGTGA. The V end was cut by 1 base, the J end by 0 bases, with 12 bases between. The CDR3 has 16 residues. CDR3 sequence reads: CASSLRVGVANYGYTF. CDR3 DNA: TGTGCCAGCAGCTTAAGGGTAGGTGTAGCTAACTATGGCTACACCTTC.

This chain links TRBV9 with TRBJ2-3; D remains ambiguous. The germline V gene encodes CDR1 SGDLS and CDR2 YYNGEE. V lost 0 bases, J lost 2 bases, and 10 bases lay in between. The CDR3 has 15 residues. This CDR3 is CASSVEGRTTDTQYF. The CDR3 coding sequence is TGTGCCAGCAGCGTAGAGGGCAGAACCACAGATACGCAGTATTTT.

This clonotype was seen more than once but under ten times. The rearrangement links TRBV9 to TRBJ2-6; D is possibly TRBD1 (5 bases). Germline CDR1 SGDLS, CDR2 YYNGEE. There are 17 residues in the CDR3. The V end was cut by 4 bases, the J end by 0 bases, with 14 bases between. The CDR3 is CASSPTTASSGANVLTF. The CDR3 coding sequence is TGTGCCAGCAGCCCCACGACAGCGAGCTCTGGGGCCAACGTCCTGACTTTC. The full variable domain, rest sourced from reference TRBV9 and TRBJ2-6, is DSGVTQTPKHLITATGQRVTLRCSPRSGDLSVYWYQQSLDQGLQFLIQYYNGEERAKGNILERFSAQQFPDLHSELNLSSLELGDSALYFCASSPTTASSGANVLTFGAGSRLTVL.

This clonotype turned up a few times. The chain has TRBV18 and TRBJ2-1; D not resolved. This CDR3 has 12 amino acids. V was pared by 3 bases and J by 6 bases, with 6 bases between. CDR1 is KGHSH, CDR2 LQKENI, per germline. The CDR3 DNA reads TGTGCCAGCTCACCCATACTCAATGAGCAGTTCTTC. This codes for CASSPILNEQFF.

This clonotype was counted a few times. The CDR3 spells CASSSVGGQTGTQYF. CDR3 in DNA: TGTGCCAGCAGCTCGGTGGGTGGGCAGACAGGGACCCAGTACTTC. The chain combines TRBV7-2 with TRBJ2-5; weak D call: TRBD1 (6 bases). Deletions cut 4 bases from V and 7 bases from J, with 19 bases between. The CDR3 is 15 amino acids. Looked up from germline, CDR1 is SGHTA and CDR2 is FQGNSA.

The chain employs TRBV5-1 and TRBJ2-1, with TRBD2 matching 11 bases. CDR3 length: 16 amino acids. The junction had 1 base not matched to a gene; V was cut back by 0 bases and J by 2 bases. From germline, CDR1 is SGHRS and CDR2 YFSETQ. The CDR3 reads CASSLELAGAYNEQFF. Here the CDR3 DNA reads TGCGCCAGCAGCTTGGAACTAGCGGGAGCCTACAATGAGCAGTTCTTC. Using reference TRBV5-1 and TRBJ2-1 for the parts outside the CDR3, the full variable domain is KAGVTQTPRYLIKTRGQQVTLSCSPISGHRSVSWYQQTPGQGLQFLFEYFSETQRNKGNFPGRFSGRQFSNSRSEMNVSTLELGDSALYLCASSLELAGAYNEQFFGPGTRLTVL.

In this sample, this clonotype turned up a few times. The chain has TRBV18 and TRBJ1-4; TRBD1 agrees at 10 bases. Per germline, CDR1 KGHSH and CDR2 LQKENI. This CDR3 spans 14 amino acids. With V trimmed by 3 bases and J by 14 bases, 9 bases remained unmatched. The CDR3 DNA is TGTGCCAGCTCACCGGGACAGGGGCCCTCAAAGCTGTTTTTT. As protein: CASSPGQGPSKLFF.

This clonotype has more than one count but fewer than ten. The CDR3 nucleotides are TGTGCCAGCAGCCAAGCTCTAGTGGATAATGAGCAGTTCTTC. Residues: CASSQALVDNEQFF. V is TRBV3-1 and J is TRBJ2-1, with D uncertain. Trimming removed 1 base at V and 7 bases at J, with 11 bases between. The CDR3 runs 14 residues. Germline V gene lookup returns CDR1 LGHDT and CDR2 YNNKEL (reference sequence).

This clonotype was observed a few times. The chain joins TRBV6-2 or TRBV6-3 to TRBJ1-1, with 7 positions matching TRBD1. The germline V gene has CDR1 MNHEY and CDR2 SVGEGT. CDR3 length equals 16 residues. V lost 2 bases to trimming and J lost 0 bases; unmatched junction nucleotides: 6. The CDR3 reads CASSYSSDRLNTEAFF. The CDR3 DNA is TGTGCCAGCAGTTACAGTTCGGACAGGTTGAACACTGAAGCTTTCTTT.